The next 30 T cell receptor beta chains were all read from a single sample in a study of cytomegalovirus exposure and HLA in healthy donors. Both 60 Vbeta primers and 13 Jbeta primers went into the PCR. Libraries were prepared by immunoSEQ multiplex PCR; TCRdb keeps only in-frame clonotypes and omits some of them. The profile shows roughly 150,000 clones, approximately 83% of them singletons. Sequenced sample: PBMCs. The source of these receptors is a male donor in good health and CMV-seronegative.

The chain carries TRBV7-8 and TRBJ2-2, with D maybe TRBD1 (6 bases). Germline V gives CDR1 SGHVS, CDR2 FQNEAQ. CDR3 length: 15 amino acids. V lost 0 bases and J 8 bases, leaving 13 bases between the germline ends. The CDR3: CASSLAGTLVGELFF. CDR3 in DNA: TGTGCCAGCAGCTTAGCCGGGACATTGGTAGGGGAGCTGTTTTTT.

This clone was found once. The CDR3 DNA follows: TGTGCCAGCAGCGGCGCGGGACTCTCCACAGATACGCAGTATTTT. As protein: CASSGAGLSTDTQYF. The rearrangement uses TRBV5-6 and TRBJ2-3; TRBD2 is a possible D gene (6 bases). This CDR3 is 15 amino acids long. Germline CDR1 is SGHDT and CDR2 is YYEEEE. The V gene lost 4 bases and the J gene lost 2 bases, with 14 bases spanning the gap.

This clone was found once. The V gene is TRBV5-1, the J gene TRBJ1-1, with no clear D. Trimming removed 1 base from V and 5 bases from J, with 15 bases in between. Germline-derived CDR1 and CDR2 are SGHRS and YFSETQ. This CDR3 spans 15 amino acids. The CDR3, as DNA: TGCGCCAGCAGCTTGCCCGGTAGGGAGAAAACTGAAGCTTTCTTT. It is translated as CASSLPGREKTEAFF.

The J gene is TRBJ2-7, the V gene TRBV28; D gene uncertain. Germline V gives CDR1 MDHEN, CDR2 SYDVKM. V lost 2 bases, J lost 7 bases, and 9 bases lay in between. CDR3 length equals 12 residues. CDR3 region: CASSLHPREQYF. In nucleotides, the CDR3 is TGTGCCAGCAGTTTACACCCTCGGGAGCAGTACTTC.

The chain has TRBV2 and TRBJ1-5, with D unresolved. From germline, CDR1 is SNHLY and CDR2 FYNNEI. V was pared by 6 bases and J by 6 bases, with 18 bases between. The CDR3 runs 15 residues. In DNA form, the CDR3 reads TGTGCCAGCAGCGCGGGAAGTTTTCTAGGTCAGCCCCAGCATTTT. The encoded protein is CASSAGSFLGQPQHF.

This sequence joins TRBV27 and TRBJ1-1, with 11 bases identical to TRBD1. After removal of 5 bases from V and 4 bases from J, the junction contained 9 bases not matched to a gene. CDR1 and CDR2 (germline): MNHEY, SMNVEV (reference sequence). The CDR3 runs 16 residues. The CDR3 DNA sequence: TGTGCCAGCAGTCCAGGGACAGGGGGAGCCGGCACTGAAGCTTTCTTT. Translation gives CASSPGTGGAGTEAFF.

This clone turned up a few times. The CDR3 nucleotides are TGTGCCAGCAGCCAAGAAGTTGTCAGGTTAAGCACAGATACGCAGTATTTT. The encoded protein is CASSQEVVRLSTDTQYF. The chain employs TRBV4-2 and TRBJ2-3; D is uncertain. Per germline, CDR1 LGHNA and CDR2 YNFKEQ. CDR3 length: 17 amino acids. V was cut by 0 bases and J by 0 bases, with 13 bases left in between.

V usage is TRBV5-1 and J usage is TRBJ1-1; 8 bases line up with TRBD1. CDR3 length: 14 amino acids. Trimming removed 7 bases from V and 5 bases from J; junction bases left unmatched: 10. Germline V gene lookup returns CDR1 SGHRS and CDR2 YFSETQ. CDR3 residues: CASFEPGQVTEAFF. In DNA, the CDR3 is TGCGCCAGCTTCGAACCGGGACAGGTAACTGAAGCTTTCTTT.

In this sample, this clone turned up a few times. The chain couples TRBV30 to TRBJ2-3; 12 positions match TRBD2. Germline-derived CDR1 and CDR2 are GTSNPN and SVGIG (reference sequence). With 3 bases clipped from V and 1 base from J, the junction kept 11 bases outside the gene matches. The CDR3 sequence is 18 residues long. This chain's CDR3 is CAWRPTSGSLRGTDTQYF. DNA for the CDR3: TGTGCCTGGAGACCGACTAGCGGGAGTCTTCGGGGCACAGATACGCAGTATTTT.

This clone has just one count. A read error may account for a junction end that differs from germline. V is TRBV27 and J is TRBJ2-6; D might be TRBD1 (5 bases). The germline V gene encodes CDR1 MNHEY and CDR2 SMNVEV (reference sequence). The CDR3 spans 14 residues. The CDR3: CASRILSGANGLTF. The CDR3, as DNA: TGTGCCAGCAGGATTCTCTCTGGGGCCAACGGCCTGACTTTC.

V usage is TRBV18 and J usage is TRBJ1-2; 10 bases align to TRBD1. The CDR3 runs 15 residues. Trimming at V came to 3 bases and at J to 3 bases, leaving 4 bases not matched to a gene. The germline V gene encodes CDR1 KGHSH and CDR2 LQKENI. The CDR3 sequence is CASSPTGGIDYGYTF. CDR3 nucleotides: TGTGCCAGCTCACCGACAGGGGGCATCGACTATGGCTACACCTTC.

The chain is built from TRBV7-2 and TRBJ1-1; unclear D gene. CDR1 SGHTA and CDR2 FQGNSA come from the germline V gene. The V and J ends lost 1 base and 0 bases respectively, with 3 bases between them. The CDR3 consists of 13 residues. The DNA for the CDR3 is TGTGCCAGCAGCTTAGTAGTGAACACTGAAGCTTTCTTT. Its protein product is CASSLVVNTEAFF.

This chain connects TRBV28 to TRBJ2-6, with unresolved D. Trimming left V 6 bases short and J 2 bases short, with 11 bases between. The CDR3 has 15 residues. In germline, CDR1 is MDHEN, CDR2 SYDVKM. The CDR3 sequence: CASSFSLPGANVLTF. The CDR3 bases are TGTGCCAGCAGCTTTTCCCTCCCTGGGGCCAACGTCCTGACTTTC.

The V gene is TRBV7-9, the J gene TRBJ2-5, with 8 bases identical to TRBD1. Germline V gene lookup returns CDR1 SEHNR and CDR2 FQNEAQ (reference sequence). Unmatched junction bases numbered 4, after V lost 2 bases and J lost 2 bases. The CDR3 extends over 15 amino acids. As DNA, the CDR3 is TGTGCCAGCAGCTTACGACAGGGGCTGCAAGAGACCCAGTACTTC. It yields the protein CASSLRQGLQETQYF.

This chain joins TRBV6-5 and TRBJ1-2; 7 bases are a match to TRBD1. The CDR3 has 14 amino acids. Germline-derived CDR1 and CDR2 are MNHEY and SVGAGI. V dropped 7 bases and J dropped 4; count of bases not matched to a gene: 9. The CDR3 here is CASTKDQGVYGYTF. As DNA, the CDR3 is TGTGCCAGCACCAAAGACCAGGGGGTCTATGGCTACACCTTC.

This clone was counted between two and nine times. The chain joins TRBV7-3 to TRBJ2-3; TRBD2 matches at 11 bases. J lost 2 bases, V lost 6 bases, and 7 bases had no gene match. In germline, CDR1 is SGHTA, CDR2 FQGTGA. The CDR3 runs to 16 residues. The CDR3 protein is CASSSGLAGNTDTQYF. The CDR3 DNA follows: TGTGCCAGCAGTTCCGGACTAGCGGGTAACACAGATACGCAGTATTTT.

The V call is TRBV27, the J call TRBJ2-5, with 8 bases aligning to TRBD1. With the DNA end fitting TRBJ2-7 better, the J assignment may be wrong. Germline CDR1 reads MNHEY; CDR2 reads SMNVEV (reference sequence). The CDR3 has 13 residues. The CDR3 DNA is TGTGCCAGCAGGACAGGGGTGGGCTACGAGCAGTACTTC. It codes for CASRTGVGYEQYF.

The rearrangement uses TRBV4-2 and TRBJ1-4, with D tentatively TRBD1 (5 bases). The CDR3 runs 14 residues. The germline V and J ends were trimmed by 1 base and 8 bases, with 11 bases remaining between them. Germline values: CDR1 LGHNA, CDR2 YNFKEQ. The CDR3 DNA reads as TGTGCCAGCAGCCAAGCAGGGTTGGGAGAAAAACTGTTTTTT. It codes for CASSQAGLGEKLFF.

This clone has only a few counts. The V gene is TRBV30, the J gene TRBJ1-1; D is ambiguous. CDR1 and CDR2 from the germline V gene are GTSNPN and SVGIG (reference sequence). CDR3 length: 13 amino acids. Trimming took off 4 bases at V and 3 bases at J, with 12 bases between the two ends. CDR3 region: CAWTKTVHTEAFF. In nucleotides, the CDR3 is TGTGCCTGGACCAAGACTGTTCACACTGAAGCTTTCTTT.

This chain joins TRBV4-1 and TRBJ1-4, with TRBD1 as a possible D gene (5 bases). This CDR3 spans 14 amino acids. The germline V and J ends were trimmed by 1 base and 5 bases, with 8 bases remaining between them. CDR1 and CDR2 (germline): MGHRA, YSYEKL. The CDR3 nucleotides read TGCGCCAGCAGCCAAGGACAGTTAAATGAAAAACTGTTTTTT. This codes for CASSQGQLNEKLFF.

The CDR3 region has the DNA TGTGCCAGCAGCTTGGGACTAGCGGGGGGTGAGCAGTACTTC. Its translation: CASSLGLAGGEQYF. The chain carries TRBV5-8 and TRBJ2-5, with 13 positions matching TRBD2. The CDR3 runs to 14 residues. V shed 0 bases and J 11 bases; nucleotides not matched to a gene: 4. CDR1 is SGHTS and CDR2 is YDEGEE in the germline V gene.

This chain connects TRBV30 to TRBJ1-6; D call uncertain. Germline V CDR1 and CDR2: GTSNPN, SVGIG (reference sequence). Trimming pared 0 bases from V and 13 bases from J, leaving 13 bases between. The CDR3 has 13 amino acids. CDR3 coding DNA: TGTGCCTGGAGTGTCTCCCCCCCTTCGCCCCTCCACTTT. This encodes CAWSVSPPSPLHF. The full variable domain, with the rest looked up from reference TRBV30 and TRBJ1-6, is SQTIHQWPATLVQPVGSPLSLECTVEGTSNPNLYWYRQAAGRGLQLLFYSVGIGQISSEVPQNLSASRPQDRQFILSSKKLLLSDSGFYLCAWSVSPPSPLHFGNGTRLTVT.

The rearrangement joins TRBV5-3 to TRBJ1-2; D is possibly TRBD1 (5 bases). TRBV5-3 carries the ORF label, with uncertain function. V gave up 3 bases and J gave up 12 bases, with 15 bases separating them. There are 12 residues in the CDR3. This CDR3 is CARSWGEQVDTF. The CDR3 DNA reads TGTGCCAGAAGCTGGGGCGAACAGGTGGACACCTTC.

About this clone: The junction departs from the called germline gene at one end, perhaps through a read error. The V gene is TRBV20-1, the J gene TRBJ1-6, with 10 positions matching TRBD1. This CDR3 is built from 9 residues. Germline values: CDR1 DFQATT, CDR2 SNEGSKA (reference sequence). DNA for the CDR3: TGCAGTGCTGGGGACAGGGGCACATTT. It is translated as CSAGDRGTF.

This sequence joins TRBV7-8 and TRBJ2-7; 8 bases agree with TRBD2. CDR3 length equals 14 residues. Germline CDR1 and CDR2: SGHVS and FQNEAQ. V trimming: 5 bases; J trimming: 2 bases; junction bases outside the gene matches: 5. The CDR3 DNA reads TGTGCCAGCAGCCAACGGGAGGGCGCCTACGAGCAGTACTTC. Translating it yields CASSQREGAYEQYF.

J is TRBJ1-2 and V is TRBV28, with TRBD1 matching over 9 bases. Germline loops: CDR1 MDHEN, CDR2 SYDVKM. Losses at the gene ends were 6 bases for V and 8 bases for J; bases not matched to a gene: 7. This CDR3 region has 13 residues. The CDR3 loop reads CASRPGTGRGYTF. In DNA form, the CDR3 reads TGTGCCAGCAGGCCTGGGACAGGGAGAGGCTACACCTTC.

V is TRBV28 and J is TRBJ1-5; maybe TRBD1 (5 bases). The ends were cut back, 2 bases at V and 3 bases at J, with 23 bases in the middle. The CDR3 extends over 19 amino acids. Germline-derived CDR1 and CDR2 are MDHEN and SYDVKM. CDR3 region: CASSLGGLRYSQNNQPQHF. The CDR3 coding sequence is TGTGCCAGCAGTTTAGGGGGGTTGCGTTACAGCCAAAACAATCAGCCCCAGCATTTT.

CDR3: CAISESRTSGNNEQFF. CDR3 sequence (DNA): TGTGCCATCAGTGAGTCTCGGACTAGCGGGAACAATGAGCAGTTCTTC. The chain is built from TRBV10-3 and TRBJ2-1; 12 bases fit TRBD2. CDR3 size: 16 residues. The germline V gene has CDR1 ENHRY and CDR2 SYGVKD. Germline trimming cut 0 bases from V and 5 bases from J; bases unmatched to any gene: 2.

The rearrangement uses TRBV2 and TRBJ2-3, with D possibly TRBD2 on 6 matching bases. Per the germline V gene, CDR1 is SNHLY and CDR2 is FYNNEI. V dropped 10 bases and J dropped 0 bases, with 14 bases sitting between them. CDR3 size: 14 residues. CDR3 nucleotides: TGTGCCACCGGGGACTCTCCAAGCACAGATACGCAGTATTTT. This codes for CATGDSPSTDTQYF.

The chain recombines TRBV5-6 with TRBJ2-7; D is undetermined. Germline values: CDR1 SGHDT, CDR2 YYEEEE. Trimming stripped 2 bases from V and 6 bases from J, with 6 bases between. The CDR3 is made up of 11 amino acids. The CDR3 loop reads CASSFSSEQYF. CDR3 in DNA: TGTGCCAGCAGCTTTAGCTCCGAGCAGTACTTC.